The present TCR beta chain was sequenced within a study of T-cell memory formation after mild COVID-19. The V end was cut by 6 bases, the J end by 2 bases, with 15 bases between. The CDR3 length is 14 residues. The germline V gene has CDR1 SGHRS and CDR2 YFSETQ. Amplification by 5'RACE using constant-segment primers produced TCR alpha and TCR beta cDNA libraries that carried sample barcodes and UMIs. TCRdb processed the 5' RACE reads anew with MiXCR; each CDR3 protein has one entry. In the table there are about 120,000 distinct CDR3 sequences, 22% of which are singletons. The study, taken as a whole, reports: CD4+ contracting clones were mainly CM and EM; CD8+ ones, EMRA. Clones that contracted from day 15 to 85 had balanced CD4/CD8; later expanders were CD4+ biased. Pre-infection memory carried some responding clones, suggesting that cross-reactive memory joined.

Ten or more counts support this clonotype. What it binds is unknown. The sequence was collected from a man younger than 35 who had mild COVID-19 (a few samples of this study predate the infection). Cell type and time point are not known. This sequence joins TRBV5-1 and TRBJ2-7, with D tentatively TRBD1 (7 bases). Sequences were obtained from PBMCs or a T cell subset sorted from them (not recorded which). The CDR3 bases are TGCGCCAGCACTCGCAGGGGGGCCCCCTACGAGCAGTACTTC. Protein sequence: CASTRRGAPYEQYF.